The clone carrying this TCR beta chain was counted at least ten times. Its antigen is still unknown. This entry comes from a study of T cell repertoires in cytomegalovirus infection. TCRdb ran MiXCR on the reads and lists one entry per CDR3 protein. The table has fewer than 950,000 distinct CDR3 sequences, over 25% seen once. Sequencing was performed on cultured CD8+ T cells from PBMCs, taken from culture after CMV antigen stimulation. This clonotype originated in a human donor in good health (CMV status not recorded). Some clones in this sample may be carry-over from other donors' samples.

The CDR3 sequence: CASSFTSYSYNEQFF. CDR3 bases: TGTGCCAGCAGCTTTACAAGCTACTCCTACAATGAGCAGTTCTTC. V is TRBV11-1 and J is TRBJ2-1; D remains ambiguous. The CDR3 is 15 amino acids. Trimming took 3 bases from V and 0 from J, leaving 9 bases between them. The germline V gene encodes CDR1 SGHAT and CDR2 FQDESV (reference sequence).